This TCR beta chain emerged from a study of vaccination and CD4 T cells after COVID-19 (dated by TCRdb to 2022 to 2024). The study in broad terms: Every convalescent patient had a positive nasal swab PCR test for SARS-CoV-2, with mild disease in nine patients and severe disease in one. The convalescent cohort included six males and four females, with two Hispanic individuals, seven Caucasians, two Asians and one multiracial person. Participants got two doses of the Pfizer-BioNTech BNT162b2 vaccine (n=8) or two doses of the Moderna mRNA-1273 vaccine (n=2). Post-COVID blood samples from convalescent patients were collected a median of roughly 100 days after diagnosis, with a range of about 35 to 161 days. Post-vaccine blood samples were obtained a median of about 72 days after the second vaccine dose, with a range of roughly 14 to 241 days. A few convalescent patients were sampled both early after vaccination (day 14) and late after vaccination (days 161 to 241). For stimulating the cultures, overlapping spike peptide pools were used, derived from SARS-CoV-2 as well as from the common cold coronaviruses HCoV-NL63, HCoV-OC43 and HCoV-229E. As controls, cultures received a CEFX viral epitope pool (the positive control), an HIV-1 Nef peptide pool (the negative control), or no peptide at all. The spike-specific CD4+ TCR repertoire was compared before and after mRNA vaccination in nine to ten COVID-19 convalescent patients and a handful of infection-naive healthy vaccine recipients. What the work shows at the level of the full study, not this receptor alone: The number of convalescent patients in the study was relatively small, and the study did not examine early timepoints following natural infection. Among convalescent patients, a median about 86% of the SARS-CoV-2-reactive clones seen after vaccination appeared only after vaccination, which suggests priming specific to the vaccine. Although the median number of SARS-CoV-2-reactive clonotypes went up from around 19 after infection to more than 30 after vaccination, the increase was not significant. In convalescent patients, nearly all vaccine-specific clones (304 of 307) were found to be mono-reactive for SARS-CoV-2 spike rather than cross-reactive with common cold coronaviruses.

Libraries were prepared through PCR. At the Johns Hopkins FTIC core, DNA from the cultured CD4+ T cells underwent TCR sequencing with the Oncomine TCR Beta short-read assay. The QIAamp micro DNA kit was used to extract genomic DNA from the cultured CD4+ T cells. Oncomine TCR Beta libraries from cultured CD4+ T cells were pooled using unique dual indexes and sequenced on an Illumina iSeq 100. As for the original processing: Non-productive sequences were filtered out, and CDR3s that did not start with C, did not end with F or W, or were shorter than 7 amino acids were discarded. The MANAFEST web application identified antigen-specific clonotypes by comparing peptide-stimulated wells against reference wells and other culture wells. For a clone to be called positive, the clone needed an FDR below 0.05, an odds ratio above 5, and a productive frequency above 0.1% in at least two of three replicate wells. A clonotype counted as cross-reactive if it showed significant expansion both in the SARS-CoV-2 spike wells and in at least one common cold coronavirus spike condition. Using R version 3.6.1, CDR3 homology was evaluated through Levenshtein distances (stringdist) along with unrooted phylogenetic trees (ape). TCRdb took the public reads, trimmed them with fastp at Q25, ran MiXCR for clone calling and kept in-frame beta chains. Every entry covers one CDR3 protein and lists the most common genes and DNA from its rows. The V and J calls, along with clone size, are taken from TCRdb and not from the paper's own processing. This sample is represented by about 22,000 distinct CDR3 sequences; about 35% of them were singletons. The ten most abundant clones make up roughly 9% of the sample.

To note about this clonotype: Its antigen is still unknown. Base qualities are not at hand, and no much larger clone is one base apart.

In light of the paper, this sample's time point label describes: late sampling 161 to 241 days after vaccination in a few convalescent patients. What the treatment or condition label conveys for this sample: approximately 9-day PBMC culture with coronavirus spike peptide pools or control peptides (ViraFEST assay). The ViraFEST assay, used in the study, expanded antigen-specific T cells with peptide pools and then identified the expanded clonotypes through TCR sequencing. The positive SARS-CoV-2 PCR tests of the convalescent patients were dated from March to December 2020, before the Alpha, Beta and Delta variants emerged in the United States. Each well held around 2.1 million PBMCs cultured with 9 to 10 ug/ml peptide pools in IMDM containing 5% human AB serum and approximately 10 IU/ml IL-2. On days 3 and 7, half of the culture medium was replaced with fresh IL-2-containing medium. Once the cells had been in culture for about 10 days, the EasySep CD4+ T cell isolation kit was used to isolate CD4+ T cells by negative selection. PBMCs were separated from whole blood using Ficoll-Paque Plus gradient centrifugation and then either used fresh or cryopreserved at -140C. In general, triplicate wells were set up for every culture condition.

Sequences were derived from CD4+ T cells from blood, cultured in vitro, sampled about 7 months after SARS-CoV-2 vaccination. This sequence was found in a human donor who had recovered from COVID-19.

DNA sequence: TGCAGTGCACCAGACAGGGGGCATGGCTACACCTTC. This encodes CSAPDRGHGYTF. The sequence links TRBV20-1 to TRBJ1-2, and TRBD1 matches 10 of the central bases. According to the germline V gene (reference sequence), CDR1 reads DFQATT and CDR2 reads SNEGSKA. Counted from cysteine to phenylalanine, this CDR3 has 12 amino acids. The sequence is cut down to CDR3 DNA, 36 bases in frame from base 1. V trim: 6 bases; J trim: 6 bases; unmatched bases: 4.